The clone carrying this T cell receptor beta chain was detected ten times or more. Its antigen is not identified. TCR beta CDR3 regions were amplified from RNA transcripts. HTBI primers were used for first-round RT-PCR of the TCR CDR3. TCRdb passed the multiplex PCR reads through MiXCR, listing each CDR3 protein once. The table has roughly 530,000 distinct CDR3 sequences, roughly 15% seen once. The sample is drawn from a study of T cells in Graves' hyperthyroidism and ophthalmopathy. For the study at large: It was at initial diagnosis, before any treatment, that peripheral blood was collected.

The germline CDR1 and CDR2 sequences are GTSNPN and SVGIG (reference sequence). Trimming removed 0 bases at V and 3 bases at J, with 17 bases between. The CDR3 is made up of 16 amino acids. Orbital computed tomography, thyroid ultrasound, serum thyroxine and TRAb, and clinical symptoms together informed the diagnoses. Study outcomes and limitations: Most clonotypes expanded in the thyroid (above 0.001) were also present in blood. The model predicted ophthalmopathy a median approximately 6.3 months before onset.

V is TRBV30 and J is TRBJ1-2; possible D gene TRBD1, 5 bases. The specimen sequenced was blood. The receptor was isolated from a woman between 18 and 29 years old with Graves' ophthalmopathy. In DNA, the CDR3 is TGTGCCTGGAGTGTACCCGGGGGACTGCGGGACTATGGCTACACCTTC. Residues: CAWSVPGGLRDYGYTF.